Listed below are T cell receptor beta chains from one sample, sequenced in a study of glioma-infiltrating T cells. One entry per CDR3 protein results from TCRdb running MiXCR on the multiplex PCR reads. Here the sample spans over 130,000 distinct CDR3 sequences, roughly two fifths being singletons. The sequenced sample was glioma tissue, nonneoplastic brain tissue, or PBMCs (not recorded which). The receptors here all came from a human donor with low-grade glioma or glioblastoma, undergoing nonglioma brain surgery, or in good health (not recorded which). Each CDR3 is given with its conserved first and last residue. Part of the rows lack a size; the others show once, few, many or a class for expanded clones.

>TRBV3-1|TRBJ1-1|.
CASSHPVGRTEAFF
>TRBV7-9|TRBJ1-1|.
CASSFQQGADTEAFF
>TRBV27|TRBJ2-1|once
CAGIQGEPGGYNEQFF
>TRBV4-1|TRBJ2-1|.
CASSQVQGGNEKFF
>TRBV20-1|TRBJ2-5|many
CSAITFPGETQYF
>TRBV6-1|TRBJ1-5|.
CASTEHRQGNQPQHF
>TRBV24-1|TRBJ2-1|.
CATRETGGPTDEQFF
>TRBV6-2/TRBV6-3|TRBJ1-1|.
CASKAGMNTEDFF
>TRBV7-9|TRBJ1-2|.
CARSLDQGYGYTF
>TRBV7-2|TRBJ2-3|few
CASSFRYLDTQYF
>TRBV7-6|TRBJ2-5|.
CASSTLGGGRQETQYF
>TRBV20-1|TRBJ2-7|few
CSAPRGSSYEQYF
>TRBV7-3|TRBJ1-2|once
CARSPRQGRYGYTF
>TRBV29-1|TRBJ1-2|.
CSVDWQGYGYTF
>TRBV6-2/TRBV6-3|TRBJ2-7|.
CASSLRQGYYEQYF
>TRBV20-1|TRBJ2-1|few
CSASIGLYNEQFF
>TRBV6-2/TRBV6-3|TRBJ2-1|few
CASSTRRASNEQFF
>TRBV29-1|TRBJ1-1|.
CSVEDRGNTEAFF